These 5 T cell receptor beta chains were sequenced from one sample in a study of shared clonotypes between healthy human individuals (dated by TCRdb to the early 2020s). To prepare the library, the immunoSEQ multiplex PCR assay was applied. This immuneACCESS table, as held by TCRdb, lists in-frame sequences with V and J called but not all clones. Of the missing ones, under half trace to an unresolved V gene in checked studies; the others have no known cause. For this sample the table gives 2 million to 3 million clones, of which roughly 93% were detected only once. Roughly 0.36% of the sample is taken by the ten largest. The specimen was naive CD4+ T cells from PBMCs. The cell subset or site label, read with the paper, signifies: CD45RA+ positively selected. Receptors were obtained from a young man in good health. Some clones in this sample may be carry-over from other donors' samples.

The chain joins TRBV19 to TRBJ2-7; weak D call: TRBD1 (6 bases). V was clipped by 11 bases and J by 2 bases, with 22 bases between them. The V gene's germline CDR1 is LNHDA and CDR2 SQIVND (reference sequence). CDR3 size: 15 residues. CDR3 sequence reads: CAVDQTGKFTYEQYF. As DNA, the CDR3 is TGTGCCGTTGACCAAACAGGGAAATTTACCTACGAGCAGTACTTC. Using reference TRBV19 and TRBJ2-7 for the parts outside the CDR3, the full variable domain is DGGITQSPKYLFRKEGQNVTLSCEQNLNHDAMYWYRQDPGQGLRLIYYSQIVNDFQKGDIAEGYSVSREKKESFPLTVTSAQKNPTAFYLCAVDQTGKFTYEQYFGPGTRLTVT.

The J gene is TRBJ2-1, the V gene TRBV7-2, with D maybe TRBD2 (6 bases). Trimming took 5 bases from V and 5 from J, leaving 16 bases between them. CDR1 SGHTA and CDR2 FQGNSA come from the germline V gene. This CDR3 contains 15 residues. The CDR3 coding sequence is TGTGCCAGCAGCCTGGGTTGGGGGGTCAACAATGAGCAGTTCTTC. It encodes CASSLGWGVNNEQFF.

V and J are TRBV4-2 and TRBJ2-1; possible D gene TRBD2, 7 bases. The germline V and J ends were trimmed by 1 base and 4 bases, with 17 bases remaining between them. The CDR3 consists of 17 residues. Germline CDR1 reads LGHNA; CDR2 reads YNFKEQ. CDR3 region: CASSQATGGGSYNEQFF. Written as DNA, the CDR3 is TGTGCCAGCAGCCAAGCCACTGGGGGCGGGAGTTACAATGAGCAGTTCTTC.

CDR3 coding DNA: TGTGCCAGCAGTCCATCCCCGGGGAGGCAGGGGGCGCAGAGGCAGTTCTTC. It yields the protein CASSPSPGRQGAQRQFF. The rearrangement joins TRBV7-3 to TRBJ2-1; TRBD1 matches at 8 bases. V was pared by 6 bases and J by 12 bases, with 22 bases of the junction left unmatched. Per germline, CDR1 SGHTA and CDR2 FQGTGA. The CDR3 covers 17 residues.

The V and J genes are TRBV7-8 and TRBJ2-7, with a weak D call TRBD1 (6 bases). Germline CDR1 SGHVS, CDR2 FQNEAQ. The CDR3 loop spans 16 amino acids. Trimming took off 2 bases at V and 0 bases at J, with 14 bases between the two ends. CDR3 region: CASSLLRTAISYEQYF. In DNA form, the CDR3 reads TGTGCCAGCAGCTTACTACGGACAGCCATCTCCTACGAGCAGTACTTC. Full variable domain (outside the CDR3, taken from reference TRBV7-8 and TRBJ2-7): GAGVSQSPRYKVAKRGQDVALRCDPISGHVSLFWYQQALGQGPEFLTYFQNEAQLDKSGLPSDRFFAERPEGSVSTLKIQRTQQEDSAVYLCASSLLRTAISYEQYFGPGTRLTVT.